This TCR beta chain was sequenced for a study of T cells after yellow fever vaccination. In the study overall: The authors prepared low-cell-number fractions using SMART-Seq v4 Ultra Low Input.

Researchers made TCR cDNA using 5'RACE template switching, and this step added a universal primer site and UMIs. From the 5' RACE reads, TCRdb called clonotypes with MiXCR, one entry per CDR3 protein. The sample gives a few hundred thousand distinct CDR3 sequences, 15% to 20% of which show up once; around 15% is in the top ten. CDR3 length equals 16 residues. Notes on the study in general: The appearance of a small share of clonotypes in both CD4 and CD8 compartments was observed. High-abundance clonotypes from the bulk population could contaminate FACS-sorted repertoires.

About this clonotype itself: Its antigen is still unknown.

This clonotype originated in a man aged 25 to 45 who received the YFV17D yellow fever vaccine. This rearrangement joins TRBV21-1 to TRBJ2-6. TRBV21-1 is a pseudogene segment. This material consisted of PBMCs, taken 15 days after the yellow fever booster vaccination. The CDR3 spells CASSKGEFSGANVLTF. CDR3 in DNA: TGTGCCAGCAGCAAAGGCGAGTTCTCTGGGGCCAACGTCCTGACTTTC.